Below, 22 T cell receptor beta chains from the same sample are listed, as sequenced in a study of blood T cell repertoires in COVID-19. Assay: immunoSEQ multiplex PCR; the TCRdb copy retains only in-frame clones and omits some. The sample contains some 240,000 clones, about 85% of which appear only once. Specimen: PBMCs or T cells enriched from blood (not recorded which). The receptors were gathered from a woman in her forties or fifties who had been exposed to COVID-19.

The chain carries TRBV18 and TRBJ2-1, with D perhaps matching TRBD2 (6 bases). V was cut by 3 bases and J by 9 bases, with 6 bases left in between. This CDR3 contains 11 residues. Per the germline V gene, CDR1 is KGHSH and CDR2 is LQKENI. The DNA for the CDR3 is TGTGCCAGCTCACCTAGCGGTGAGCAGTTCTTC. Its translation: CASSPSGEQFF.

The chain combines TRBV15 with TRBJ1-4, with D possibly being TRBD1 (5 bases). In germline, CDR1 is LNHNV, CDR2 YYDKDF (reference sequence). The germline V and J ends were trimmed by 5 bases and 5 bases, with 18 bases remaining between them. This CDR3 spans 16 amino acids. This CDR3 is CATSPHQGPFNEKLFF. In DNA, the CDR3 is TGTGCCACCAGCCCCCATCAGGGTCCCTTCAATGAAAAACTGTTTTTT.

The chain carries TRBV6-5 and TRBJ1-1, with 7 positions matching TRBD1. Germline lookup yields CDR1 MNHEY and CDR2 SVGAGI. This CDR3 is built from 13 residues. J lost 3 bases, V lost 6 bases, and 4 bases had no gene match. The CDR3 bases are TGTGCCAGCAGGGGACAGCCCTACACTGAAGCTTTCTTT. Protein: CASRGQPYTEAFF.

The CDR3 sequence: CASLGREGYGYTF. CDR3 in DNA: TGTGCCAGCTTGGGCCGCGAGGGCTATGGCTACACCTTC. The rearrangement uses TRBV18 and TRBJ1-2; D is ambiguous. V lost 7 bases and J lost 4, with 13 bases in between. CDR3 length equals 13 residues. Germline loops: CDR1 KGHSH, CDR2 LQKENI.

This clone has only one observation. The chain has TRBV7-2 and TRBJ1-4; 9 nucleotides agree with TRBD1. The CDR3 extends over 16 amino acids. V lost 3 bases and J lost 5; bases outside the gene matches: 7. Germline values: CDR1 SGHTA, CDR2 FQGNSA. The CDR3 sequence: CASSFGGGTGNEKLFF. CDR3 DNA: TGTGCCAGCAGCTTTGGGGGGGGGACAGGGAATGAAAAACTGTTTTTT.

The chain is built from TRBV19 and TRBJ1-1; 9 nucleotides line up with TRBD1. CDR3 length: 15 residues. Germline loops: CDR1 LNHDA, CDR2 SQIVND (reference sequence). The ends lost 3 bases at V and 0 bases at J; junction bases unmatched: 2. CDR3 protein: CASSIDRGMNTEAFF. For the CDR3, the DNA is TGTGCCAGTAGTATCGACAGGGGGATGAACACTGAAGCTTTCTTT.

This chain joins TRBV29-1 and TRBJ2-5; 7 bases line up with TRBD2. From germline, CDR1 is SQVTM and CDR2 ANQGSEA. The V segment lost 4 bases and the J segment 5 bases; nucleotides outside the gene matches: 13. The CDR3 is 15 amino acids. As DNA, the CDR3 is TGCAGCGTTGTGGGGGGGAAAGCGGGATATGAGACCCAGTACTTC. Translated: CSVVGGKAGYETQYF. Full variable domain (missing parts from reference TRBV29-1 and TRBJ2-5): SAVISQKPSRDICQRGTSLTIQCQVDSQVTMMFWYRQQPGQSLTLIATANQGSEATYESGFVIDKFPISRPNLTFSTLTVSNMSPEDSSIYLCSVVGGKAGYETQYFGPGTRLLVL.

V gene TRBV10-3 combines with J gene TRBJ2-1; tentatively, D is TRBD2 (5 bases). Germline values: CDR1 ENHRY, CDR2 SYGVKD. The V gene lost 4 bases and the J gene lost 7 bases, with 20 bases spanning the gap. The CDR3 spans 16 residues. CDR3 sequence: CAISVEEDSGSNEQFF. The CDR3 DNA reads as TGTGCCATCAGTGTGGAAGAGGACTCAGGAAGTAATGAGCAGTTCTTC.

V gene TRBV5-1 combines with J gene TRBJ2-1, with 9 bases identical to TRBD1. V lost 4 bases and J lost 7; bases outside the gene matches: 9. The V gene's germline CDR1 is SGHRS and CDR2 YFSETQ. The CDR3 runs to 15 residues. The CDR3 nucleotides are TGCGCCAGCAGCCCGGGACAGGGCGGTGCGAATGAGCAGTTCTTC. Translated, it gives CASSPGQGGANEQFF.

The chain carries TRBV24-1 and TRBJ2-1; D might be TRBD1 (6 bases). V lost 3 bases to trimming and J lost 9 bases, with 14 bases between them. Germline V lookup: CDR1 KGHDR, CDR2 SFDVKD. The CDR3 is 14 amino acids. The CDR3, as DNA: TGTGCCACCAGTGATGCTAAACAGGGAACTGAGCAGTTCTTC. It yields the protein CATSDAKQGTEQFF.

This clone has at least ten counts. The J gene is TRBJ1-2, the V gene TRBV10-3; 8 nucleotides line up with TRBD1. This CDR3 has 14 amino acids. The V gene end was trimmed by 5 bases and the J gene end by 4 bases; junction bases not matched to a gene: 6. Germline CDR1 and CDR2: ENHRY and SYGVKD. In DNA form, the CDR3 reads TGTGCCATCAGTCTAGGACAGGGCGGCTATGGCTACACCTTC. Translating gives CAISLGQGGYGYTF.

This chain connects TRBV12-3 or TRBV12-4 to TRBJ2-5; D gene ambiguous. Trimming removed 5 bases at V and 3 bases at J, with 10 bases between. This CDR3 is 13 amino acids long. DNA for the CDR3: TGTGCCAGCAGTCTAGATCAGGAAGAGACCCAGTACTTC. It specifies CASSLDQEETQYF.

The chain links TRBV6-1 to TRBJ2-2; TRBD1 might be the D (6 bases). V was trimmed by 1 base and J by 3 bases, leaving 9 bases between them. The CDR3 totals 15 residues. CDR1 MNHNS and CDR2 SASEGT come from the germline V gene. This CDR3 is CASSEGQADTGELFF. In DNA, the CDR3 is TGTGCCAGCAGTGAAGGACAGGCGGACACCGGGGAGCTGTTTTTT.

This clone was observed a handful of times. The chain combines TRBV28 with TRBJ1-5; D gene ambiguous. Germline CDR1 MDHEN, CDR2 SYDVKM. The CDR3 length is 13 residues. V was clipped by 6 bases and J by 0 bases, with 6 bases between them. The CDR3 reads CASRRDSNQPQHF. The CDR3 coding sequence is TGTGCCAGCAGACGCGATAGCAATCAGCCCCAGCATTTT.

Written as DNA, the CDR3 is TGTGCCAGCAGCCAAGATTGGGGGACTAGCGGTAATGCAGATACGCAGTATTTT. It is translated as CASSQDWGTSGNADTQYF. The chain is built from TRBV4-2 and TRBJ2-3; 11 bases are a match to TRBD2. The CDR3 is 18 residues long. Germline CDR1 reads LGHNA; CDR2 reads YNFKEQ. With V trimmed by 0 bases and J by 4 bases, 9 bases remained unmatched.

The chain employs TRBV5-5 and TRBJ1-2; 9 positions agree with TRBD1. The trim removed 3 bases at V and 3 bases at J, leaving 12 bases unmatched. The CDR3 length is 17 residues. Germline V gene sequence: CDR1 SGHKS, CDR2 YYEKEE (reference sequence). The CDR3 protein is CASSYLRPGTGYYGYTF. The CDR3 coding sequence is TGTGCCAGCAGCTACCTTCGTCCCGGGACAGGGTACTATGGCTACACCTTC.

The gene calls are TRBV1 and TRBJ1-2. TRBV1 counts as a pseudogene. The CDR3 is 17 amino acids. The CDR3 protein is CTSSQDRGEGDNYGYTF. CDR3 in DNA: TGCACCAGCAGCCAAGATCGAGGGGAGGGGGATAACTATGGCTACACCTTC.

In this sample, this clone turned up once. J is TRBJ1-3 and V is TRBV4-3, with D unclear. The V end lost 0 bases, the J end lost 2 bases, and 8 bases lay between the germline ends. Per the germline V gene, CDR1 is LGHNA and CDR2 is YSLEER. This CDR3 has 15 amino acids. The CDR3 spells CASSQDVGAGNTIYF. The CDR3 region has the DNA TGCGCCAGCAGCCAAGATGTGGGAGCTGGAAACACCATATATTTT.

The chain employs TRBV5-1 and TRBJ2-2; D is uncertain. V was trimmed by 0 bases and J by 0 bases, leaving 9 bases between them. The CDR3 extends over 16 amino acids. CDR1 and CDR2 from the germline V gene are SGHRS and YFSETQ. The CDR3 reads CASSLVITSNTGELFF. CDR3 DNA sequence: TGCGCCAGCAGCTTGGTCATCACTTCGAACACCGGGGAGCTGTTTTTT. Full variable domain (remainder filled in from reference TRBV5-1 and TRBJ2-2): KAGVTQTPRYLIKTRGQQVTLSCSPISGHRSVSWYQQTPGQGLQFLFEYFSETQRNKGNFPGRFSGRQFSNSRSEMNVSTLELGDSALYLCASSLVITSNTGELFFGEGSRLTVL.

The chain couples TRBV5-1 to TRBJ2-3; perhaps TRBD1 as D (5 bases). V gave up 5 bases and J gave up 2 bases, with 12 bases separating them. The germline CDR1 and CDR2 sequences are SGHRS and YFSETQ. The CDR3 is made up of 14 amino acids. The CDR3 region is CASSHRGPTDTQYF. The CDR3 DNA reads TGCGCCAGCAGTCATAGGGGTCCCACAGATACGCAGTATTTT.

CDR3 sequence reads: CASSEPTGGLDNEQFF. The CDR3 DNA follows: TGTGCCAGCAGTGAACCGACGGGGGGGCTCGACAATGAGCAGTTCTTC. The chain recombines TRBV2 with TRBJ2-1; 8 nucleotides align to TRBD2. Germline V gene lookup returns CDR1 SNHLY and CDR2 FYNNEI. Trimming removed 2 bases from V and 5 bases from J; junction bases left unmatched: 8. The CDR3 contains 16 residues.

The chain is built from TRBV9 and TRBJ2-1; possible D gene TRBD2, 7 bases. Trimming took off 0 bases at V and 7 bases at J, with 17 bases between the two ends. Germline V gene lookup returns CDR1 SGDLS and CDR2 YYNGEE. There are 16 residues in the CDR3. CDR3 sequence reads: CASSVEGGPVRNEQFF. The CDR3 bases are TGTGCCAGCAGCGTAGAGGGGGGGCCGGTGAGAAATGAGCAGTTCTTC. The whole variable domain, filled in from reference TRBV9 and TRBJ2-1, reads DSGVTQTPKHLITATGQRVTLRCSPRSGDLSVYWYQQSLDQGLQFLIQYYNGEERAKGNILERFSAQQFPDLHSELNLSSLELGDSALYFCASSVEGGPVRNEQFFGPGTRLTVL.